This paragraph covers one T cell receptor beta chain sequence. Corrective cardiac operations yielded the resected thymus tissue. CDR3 size: 17 residues. CDR1 and CDR2 from the germline V gene are GTSNPN and SVGIG (reference sequence). V dropped 4 bases and J dropped 7; count of bases not matched to a gene: 15. This sample was taken from a study of human thymus T cells. Assay: immunoSEQ multiplex PCR; the TCRdb copy retains only in-frame clones and omits some. The sample has around 120,000 clones, about 95% seen once. Sequencing was done on a sample of thymus tissue. This sequence joins TRBV30 and TRBJ1-6; 8 bases fit TRBD1. This clonotype was obtained from a boy less than two years old with a congenital heart defect but otherwise immunologically healthy. CDR3 nucleotides: TGTGCCTGGACAGGGGGCGAATCAAGGCCCCGGAATTCACCCCTCCACTTT. It codes for CAWTGGESRPRNSPLHF.